This T cell receptor (beta chain) was observed in a study of CD8+ T cells in alopecia areata. At the level of the study: Transfer of skin from roughly 6-12-month-old C3H/HeJ graft donors with spontaneous alopecia was made to roughly 6-11-week-old female C3H/HeJ mice.

Of note for this clone: All gene names here are mouse names. The read halts 4 residues ahead of the CDR3 end, with the missing end drawn from the germline J gene. The same CDR3 also results from other DNA sequences found in this sample.

Following RNA extraction, reverse transcription yielded cDNA that acted as the sequencing template. The assay was immunoSEQ multiplex PCR, and TCRdb's table has in-frame clones only and misses some. This sample carries 200,000 to 300,000 clones, none of them present only once. After pooling, cutaneous lymph node cells were sorted with CD4, CD8alpha, NKG2D, NKG2ACE and other markers. The CDR3 loop spans 12 amino acids. CDR1 and CDR2 (germline): NSHNY, SYGAGN. After removal of 5 bases from V and 3 bases from J, the junction contained 1 base not matched to a gene. The TCR comes from a C3H/HeJ mouse with alopecia areata. MHC haplotype of the mouse line: H2-k. The source material was CD4+ T cells sorted from a lymph node. This chain connects TRBV13-1 to TRBJ2-7; 8 nucleotides agree with TRBD1. The CDR3 DNA, read in part, is TGTGCCAGCAGGGGGACAGGCTAT. As protein: CASRGTGY. The whole CDR3 protein is CASRGTGYEQYF.